Here is one T cell receptor beta chain with its context. Time point reported: peripheral blood 6 weeks after treatment start. Trimming took 0 bases from V and 5 from J, leaving 11 bases between them. The CDR3 covers 14 residues. Germline V CDR1 and CDR2: SGDLS, YYNGEE. This record belongs to a study of PD-L1 blockade in urothelial cancer. Across the study: Once treatment had started, blood was analyzed at 3 weeks (second dose) and again at 6 weeks. Blood samples contained a median 141,255 T cells.

Added to each PCR by spiking were synthetic TCR analog templates. The repertoire was sequenced with immunoSEQ multiplex PCR; TCRdb's copy has only in-frame clones and lacks some. The data hold over 100,000 clones, with 91% observed a single time. The TCR comes from a man in his 60s with urothelial cancer. The chain links TRBV9 to TRBJ2-5; D call uncertain. The material sequenced was PBMCs, taken around atezolizumab (anti-PD-L1) treatment. The CDR3 here is CASSVAPSVETQYF. CDR3 coding DNA: TGTGCCAGCAGCGTAGCTCCTAGTGTCGAGACCCAGTACTTC.